This T cell receptor beta chain is from a study of regulatory T cells in long-lasting Graves disease. On this clonotype: Its antigen is currently unknown.

Time point: newly diagnosed GD, antithyroid drugs for less than 3 months. RNA extracted from PBMCs served as the sequencing template. TCR beta libraries were built with iRepertoire HTBI primers and Arm-PCR of CDR3 regions. TCRdb itself ran the multiplex PCR reads through MiXCR, one entry per CDR3 protein. The sample shows a few hundred thousand distinct CDR3 sequences, less than 20% of them seen only once. Regarding the study as a whole: Lower TCR diversity characterized persistent Graves' patients relative to newly diagnosed patients.

This sample also belongs to another study, concerning T cells in Graves' hyperthyroidism and ophthalmopathy.

Sequences were derived from peripheral blood mononuclear cells (PBMCs), sampled at new diagnosis, from a patient treated with antithyroid drugs. This TCR was recovered from a woman between 18 and 29 years old with Graves disease.

The CDR3 loop is CAISPGPNTEAFF. Here the CDR3 DNA reads TGTGCCATCAGCCCGGGGCCGAACACTGAAGCTTTCTTT. This chain uses TRBV10-3 with TRBJ1-1; D possibly corresponds to TRBD1 (5 bases). The CDR3 length is 13 residues. V was cut by 6 bases and J by 1 base, with 9 bases left in between. CDR1 and CDR2 from the germline V gene are ENHRY and SYGVKD.